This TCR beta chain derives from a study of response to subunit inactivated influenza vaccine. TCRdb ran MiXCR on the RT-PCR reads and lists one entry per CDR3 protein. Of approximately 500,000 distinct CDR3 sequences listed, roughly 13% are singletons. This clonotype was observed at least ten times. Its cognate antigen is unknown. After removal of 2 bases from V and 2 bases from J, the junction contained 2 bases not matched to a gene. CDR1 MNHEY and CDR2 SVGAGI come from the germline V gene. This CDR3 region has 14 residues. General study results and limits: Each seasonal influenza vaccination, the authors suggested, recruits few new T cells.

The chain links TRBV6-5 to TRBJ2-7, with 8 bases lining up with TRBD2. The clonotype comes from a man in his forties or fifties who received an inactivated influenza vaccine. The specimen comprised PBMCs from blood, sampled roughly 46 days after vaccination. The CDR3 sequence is CASSYLAGAYEQYF. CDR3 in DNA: TGTGCCAGCAGTTACCTAGCGGGTGCCTACGAGCAGTACTTC.